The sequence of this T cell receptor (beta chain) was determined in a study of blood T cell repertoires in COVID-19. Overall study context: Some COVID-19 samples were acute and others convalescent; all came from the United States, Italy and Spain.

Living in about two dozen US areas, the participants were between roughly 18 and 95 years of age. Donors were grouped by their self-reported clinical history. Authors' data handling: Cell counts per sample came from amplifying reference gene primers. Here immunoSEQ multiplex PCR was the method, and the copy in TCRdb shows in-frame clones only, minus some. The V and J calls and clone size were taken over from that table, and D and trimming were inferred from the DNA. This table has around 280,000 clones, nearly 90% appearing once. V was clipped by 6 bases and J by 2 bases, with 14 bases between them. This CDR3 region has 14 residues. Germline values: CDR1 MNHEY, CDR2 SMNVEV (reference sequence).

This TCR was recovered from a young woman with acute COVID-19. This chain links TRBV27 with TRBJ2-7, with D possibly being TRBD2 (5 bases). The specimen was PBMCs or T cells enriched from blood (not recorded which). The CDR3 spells CASSLKTGAYEQYF. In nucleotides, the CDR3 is TGTGCCAGCAGCCTCAAGACCGGGGCCTACGAGCAGTACTTC.